This TCR beta chain was identified during a study of cytomegalovirus exposure and HLA in healthy donors. Notes on the study in general: The dataset shows that most TCR sequences were rare, while some public TCRs occurred in many donors. There were several of the most significant clusters that appeared linked to common viral pathogens in a later analysis. Sequencing probably produced one cluster of sequence variants that were highly shared.

As concerns this clone: Antigen unknown.

Both 60 Vbeta primers and 13 Jbeta primers went into the PCR. Measured with immunoSEQ multiplex PCR; TCRdb has only the in-frame clones, and not every one. In the table there are 95,000 to 150,000 clones, about four fifths of which are singletons. This CDR3 is built from 16 residues. CDR1 and CDR2 from the germline V gene are LNHNV and YYDKDF (reference sequence). The V and J ends lost 2 bases and 9 bases, in that order; junction bases with no gene match: 11. The sequence was obtained from a man in his forties or fifties in good health and CMV-seronegative. The chain has TRBV15 and TRBJ2-3; 10 bases are a match to TRBD1. Sequenced: PBMCs. The CDR3 sequence is CATSRSTGQGRETQYF. CDR3 DNA: TGTGCCACCAGCAGATCCACGGGACAGGGGCGGGAGACGCAGTATTTT.